Here is one T cell receptor (beta chain) with its context. The data originate from a study of blood T cell repertoires in COVID-19. Study overall: Acute and convalescent COVID-19 samples came from the United States, Italy and Spain. Sample material is recorded as cDNA or gDNA derived from T cells, B-cell-depleted T cells, or PBMCs.

The CDR3 is 15 amino acids. Germline V gene lookup returns CDR1 SGHNT and CDR2 YYREEE (reference sequence). Trimming pared 2 bases from V and 3 bases from J, leaving 14 bases between. The table came from immunoSEQ multiplex PCR; TCRdb's copy has only in-frame clones and leaves some out. Of about 200,000 clones listed, 90% are singletons. This sequence joins TRBV5-4 and TRBJ1-2, with D perhaps matching TRBD1 (6 bases). This receptor was obtained from a middle-aged man with acute or convalescent COVID-19. The sequencing input was peripheral blood. The DNA for the CDR3 is TGTGCCAGCAGCTTTTTGGGGGCAGGCGACTATGGCTACACCTTC. Encoded protein: CASSFLGAGDYGYTF.